The present T cell receptor (beta chain) was sequenced within a study of cytomegalovirus exposure and HLA in healthy donors. The PCR used 60 Vbeta and 13 Jbeta primers. The data were produced by immunoSEQ multiplex PCR, yet TCRdb's version contains in-frame clones alone and is incomplete. The sample carries about 190,000 clones, roughly 80% recorded once. Comment on this clone: Compared with germline, one end of the junction differs, possibly owing to a read error.

Germline CDR1 reads SGHNT; CDR2 reads YENEEA. The CDR3 consists of 19 residues. The TCR was taken from a woman aged 25 to 39 in good health and CMV-seropositive. This rearrangement joins TRBV11-3 to TRBJ2-3, with 7 positions matching TRBD2. Input material: PBMCs. In nucleotides, the CDR3 is TGTGCCAGCAGCTTAGATACGGGGGAGGGCCGACTGGGCACAGATACGCGGTATTTT. Encoded protein: CASSLDTGEGRLGTDTRYF.